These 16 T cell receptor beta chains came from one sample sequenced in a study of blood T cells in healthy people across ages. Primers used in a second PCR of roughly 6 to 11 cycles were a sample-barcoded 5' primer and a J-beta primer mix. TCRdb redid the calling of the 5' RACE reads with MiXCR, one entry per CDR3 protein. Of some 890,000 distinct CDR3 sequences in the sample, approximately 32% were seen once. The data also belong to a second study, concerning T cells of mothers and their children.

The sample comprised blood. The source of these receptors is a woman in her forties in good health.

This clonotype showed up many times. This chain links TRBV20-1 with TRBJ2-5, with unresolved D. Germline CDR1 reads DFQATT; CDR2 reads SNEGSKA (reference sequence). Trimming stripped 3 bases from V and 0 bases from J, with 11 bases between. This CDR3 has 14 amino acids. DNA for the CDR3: TGCAGTGCTAGGGGCATATTGTACCAAGAGACCCAGTACTTC. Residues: CSARGILYQETQYF.

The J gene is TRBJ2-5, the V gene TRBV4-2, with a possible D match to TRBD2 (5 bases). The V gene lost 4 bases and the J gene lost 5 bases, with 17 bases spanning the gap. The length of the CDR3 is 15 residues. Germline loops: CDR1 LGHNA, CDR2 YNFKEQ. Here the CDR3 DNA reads TGTGCCAGCAGCCTAAACTTCGGGGTCGGGGAGACCCAGTACTTC. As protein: CASSLNFGVGETQYF.

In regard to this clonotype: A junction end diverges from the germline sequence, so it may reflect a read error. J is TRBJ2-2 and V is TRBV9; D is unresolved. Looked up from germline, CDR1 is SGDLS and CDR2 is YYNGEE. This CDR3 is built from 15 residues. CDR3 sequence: CASGVGYRNTGELFF. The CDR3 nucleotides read TGTGCCAGCGGCGTAGGATATCGGAACACCGGGGAGCTGTTTTTT.

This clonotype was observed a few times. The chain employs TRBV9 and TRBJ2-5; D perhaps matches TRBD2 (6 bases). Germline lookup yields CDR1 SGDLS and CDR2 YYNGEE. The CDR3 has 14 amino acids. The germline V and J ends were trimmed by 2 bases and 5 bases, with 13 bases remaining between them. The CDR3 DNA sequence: TGTGCCAGCAGCGTCCGGGGCGCGGGGGAGACCCAGTACTTC. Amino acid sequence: CASSVRGAGETQYF.

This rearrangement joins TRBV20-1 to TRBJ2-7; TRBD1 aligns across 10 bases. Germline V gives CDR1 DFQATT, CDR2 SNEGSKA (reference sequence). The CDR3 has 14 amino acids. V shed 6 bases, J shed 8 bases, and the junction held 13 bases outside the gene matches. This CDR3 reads CSAPPGQGIDQQYF. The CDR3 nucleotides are TGCAGTGCGCCGCCGGGACAGGGGATTGACCAGCAGTACTTC.

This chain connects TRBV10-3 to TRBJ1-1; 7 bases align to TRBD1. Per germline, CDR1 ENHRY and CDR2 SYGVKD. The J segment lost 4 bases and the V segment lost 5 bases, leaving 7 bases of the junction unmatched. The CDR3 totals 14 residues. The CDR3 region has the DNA TGTGCCATCAGTCCGACAGGGCTTGGCACTGAAGCTTTCTTT. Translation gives CAISPTGLGTEAFF.

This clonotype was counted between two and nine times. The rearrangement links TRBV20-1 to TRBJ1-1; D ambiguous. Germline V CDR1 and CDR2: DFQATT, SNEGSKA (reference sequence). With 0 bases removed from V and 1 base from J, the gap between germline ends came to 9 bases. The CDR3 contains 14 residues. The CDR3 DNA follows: TGCAGTGCTAGAGATTTTGTTGAGAACACTGAAGCTTTCTTT. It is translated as CSARDFVENTEAFF.

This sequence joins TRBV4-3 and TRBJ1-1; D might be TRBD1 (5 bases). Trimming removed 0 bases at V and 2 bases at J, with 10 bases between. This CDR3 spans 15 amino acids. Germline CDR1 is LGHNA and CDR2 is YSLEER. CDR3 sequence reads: CASSQDHGGNTEAFF. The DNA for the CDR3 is TGCGCCAGCAGCCAAGATCACGGGGGTAACACTGAAGCTTTCTTT.

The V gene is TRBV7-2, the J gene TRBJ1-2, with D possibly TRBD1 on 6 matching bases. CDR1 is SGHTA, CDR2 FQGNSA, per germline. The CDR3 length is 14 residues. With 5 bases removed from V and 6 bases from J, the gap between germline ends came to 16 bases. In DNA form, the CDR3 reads TGTGCCAGCAGCGCCTACGGGACATCTCATGGCTACACCTTC. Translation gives CASSAYGTSHGYTF.

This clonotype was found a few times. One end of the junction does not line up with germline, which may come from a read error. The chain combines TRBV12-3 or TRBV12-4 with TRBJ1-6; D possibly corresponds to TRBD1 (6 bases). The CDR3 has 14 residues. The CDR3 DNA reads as TGTGCCAGTAGTTTCCGGGGGGCGAGTTCATCCCTCCACTTT. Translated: CASSFRGASSSLHF.

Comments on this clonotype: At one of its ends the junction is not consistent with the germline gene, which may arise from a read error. CDR3 in DNA: TGTGCCAGCAGCCTGGGGTCTGGGGCCAACGTCCCGACTTTC. It translates to CASSLGSGANVPTF. This chain connects TRBV14 to TRBJ2-6; TRBD1 is a possible D gene (5 bases). The CDR3 runs 14 residues. Germline V gene lookup returns CDR1 SGHDN and CDR2 FVKESK.

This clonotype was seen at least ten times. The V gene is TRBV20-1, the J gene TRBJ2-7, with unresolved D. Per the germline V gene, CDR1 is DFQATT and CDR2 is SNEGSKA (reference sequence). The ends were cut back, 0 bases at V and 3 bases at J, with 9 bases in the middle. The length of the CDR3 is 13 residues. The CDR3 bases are TGCAGTGCTAGAGAGGCCCCTCACTACGAGCAGTACTTC. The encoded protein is CSAREAPHYEQYF.

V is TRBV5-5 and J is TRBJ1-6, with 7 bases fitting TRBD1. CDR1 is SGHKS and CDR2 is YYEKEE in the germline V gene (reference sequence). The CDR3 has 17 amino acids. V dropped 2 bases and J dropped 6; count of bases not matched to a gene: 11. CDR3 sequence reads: CASSLAPQGTGNSPLHF. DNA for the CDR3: TGTGCCAGCAGCTTAGCCCCACAGGGGACCGGTAATTCACCCCTCCACTTT.

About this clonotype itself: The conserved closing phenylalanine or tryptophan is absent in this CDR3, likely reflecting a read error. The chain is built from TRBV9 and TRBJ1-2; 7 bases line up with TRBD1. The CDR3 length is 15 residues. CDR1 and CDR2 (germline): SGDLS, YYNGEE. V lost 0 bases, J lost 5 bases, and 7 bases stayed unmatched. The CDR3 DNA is TGTGCCAGCAGCGTAGAAGGCAGGGGGGAATATGGCTACACCTGC. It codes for CASSVEGRGEYGYTC.

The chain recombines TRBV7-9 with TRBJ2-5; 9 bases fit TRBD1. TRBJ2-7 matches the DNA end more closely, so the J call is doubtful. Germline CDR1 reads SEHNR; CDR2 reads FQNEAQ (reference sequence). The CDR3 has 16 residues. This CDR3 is CASSPSRDRVFYEQYF. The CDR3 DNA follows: TGTGCCAGCAGCCCAAGCCGGGACAGGGTGTTTTACGAGCAGTACTTC.

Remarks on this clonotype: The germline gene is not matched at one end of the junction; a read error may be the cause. The CDR3 spells CASSYGKGSTIYF. The CDR3 DNA is TGTGCCAGCAGTTACGGGAAGGGAAGCACCATATATTTT. The V and J genes are TRBV6-5 and TRBJ1-3, with D hard to call. The CDR3 is made up of 13 amino acids. The germline V gene has CDR1 MNHEY and CDR2 SVGAGI.